Presented here are 26 T cell receptor beta chains from one specimen sequenced in a study of blood T cell repertoires in COVID-19. Sequenced by immunoSEQ multiplex PCR; TCRdb stores in-frame clones only, minus some. The sample holds approximately 170,000 clones, 84% seen once. The sample comprised PBMCs or T cells enriched from blood (not recorded which). Source of these receptors: a man aged 45-65 years who had recovered from COVID-19.

This clone has only a few counts. The chain employs TRBV19 and TRBJ1-3; D gene unclear. Trimming took off 8 bases at V and 4 bases at J, with 12 bases between the two ends. The CDR3 loop spans 13 amino acids. The V gene's germline CDR1 is LNHDA and CDR2 SQIVND (reference sequence). CDR3 loop: CASQRESGNTIYF. The CDR3 DNA reads TGTGCCAGTCAGAGGGAGTCCGGAAACACCATATATTTT. Complete variable domain (other parts from reference TRBV19 and TRBJ1-3): DGGITQSPKYLFRKEGQNVTLSCEQNLNHDAMYWYRQDPGQGLRLIYYSQIVNDFQKGDIAEGYSVSREKKESFPLTVTSAQKNPTAFYLCASQRESGNTIYFGEGSWLTVV.

The V gene is TRBV5-1, the J gene TRBJ2-2; D not resolved. This CDR3 is built from 13 residues. Germline V gene data show CDR1 as SGHRS and CDR2 as YFSETQ. V lost 4 bases and J lost 1, with 5 bases in between. CDR3 protein: CASSHQNTGELFF. For the CDR3, the DNA is TGCGCCAGCAGCCATCAGAACACCGGGGAGCTGTTTTTT.

The V call is TRBV6-5, the J call TRBJ1-6; 7 bases match TRBD1. With 8 bases clipped from V and 6 bases from J, the junction kept 4 bases outside the gene matches. Germline V lookup: CDR1 MNHEY, CDR2 SVGAGI. The CDR3 spans 13 residues. The CDR3 DNA reads TGTGCCAGCTACAGGGGAAGTAATTCACCCCTCCACTTT. This translates into CASYRGSNSPLHF.

This chain joins TRBV24-1 and TRBJ2-3; 9 bases map to TRBD2. The V and J ends lost 5 bases and 1 base, in that order; junction bases with no gene match: 0. In germline, CDR1 is KGHDR, CDR2 SFDVKD. This CDR3 is 14 amino acids long. The CDR3 DNA reads as TGTGCCACCAGTGGCGGGGGGGGCACAGATACGCAGTATTTT. Protein sequence: CATSGGGGTDTQYF.

CDR3 residues: CAIRSLAGGYNEQFF. DNA of the CDR3: TGTGCCATCAGGTCCCTAGCGGGGGGTTACAATGAGCAGTTCTTC. The genes are TRBV10-3 and TRBJ2-1; TRBD2 matches at 11 bases. Germline values: CDR1 ENHRY, CDR2 SYGVKD. The V gene end was trimmed by 6 bases and the J gene end by 4 bases; junction bases not matched to a gene: 5. The CDR3 consists of 15 residues.

The chain carries TRBV5-4 and TRBJ1-5; D not resolved. Trimming shortened V by 4 bases and J by 6 bases, and 8 bases separated the two germline ends. CDR3 size: 12 residues. From germline, CDR1 is SGHNT and CDR2 YYREEE (reference sequence). The CDR3, as DNA: TGTGCCAGCAGCCGAGAGGGTCAGCCCCAGCATTTT. It yields the protein CASSREGQPQHF.

The chain uses TRBV5-4 and TRBJ2-5, with a tentative D call TRBD1 (6 bases). Germline loops: CDR1 SGHNT, CDR2 YYREEE (reference sequence). This CDR3 is 16 amino acids long. V lost 4 bases and J lost 4, with 20 bases in between. In DNA form, the CDR3 reads TGTGCCAGCAGCCAGCAAGCCCACAGGGATCGAGAGACCCAGTACTTC. It encodes CASSQQAHRDRETQYF.

The rearrangement uses TRBV29-1 and TRBJ1-2, with a possible D match to TRBD1 (5 bases). The V and J ends lost 0 bases and 4 bases respectively, with 15 bases between them. The CDR3 has 15 amino acids. Germline values: CDR1 SQVTM, CDR2 ANQGSEA. CDR3 sequence reads: CSVEDLGGEGYGYTF. CDR3 nucleotides: TGCAGCGTTGAAGATCTGGGGGGAGAGGGCTATGGCTACACCTTC.

The chain carries TRBV27 and TRBJ1-2; weak D call: TRBD1 (5 bases). V was trimmed by 5 bases and J by 5 bases, leaving 18 bases between them. CDR3 size: 15 residues. The germline V gene has CDR1 MNHEY and CDR2 SMNVEV (reference sequence). The CDR3 region has the DNA TGTGCCAGCAGTCCACGCAGGGAGGTCGGGTATGGCTACACCTTC. Translating it yields CASSPRREVGYGYTF.

The chain joins TRBV7-9 to TRBJ2-1, with D tentatively TRBD1 (5 bases). Germline lookup yields CDR1 SEHNR and CDR2 FQNEAQ (reference sequence). The CDR3 totals 14 residues. The V and J ends lost 0 bases and 3 bases respectively, with 6 bases between them. The CDR3 reads CASSLADSYNEQFF. The CDR3 DNA follows: TGTGCCAGCAGCTTAGCTGACAGCTACAATGAGCAGTTCTTC.

V is TRBV15 and J is TRBJ2-5, with D perhaps matching TRBD1 (5 bases). The CDR3 sequence is 14 residues long. V was shortened by 1 base and J by 5 bases, with 11 bases between the two germline ends. The germline gives CDR1 LNHNV, CDR2 YYDKDF (reference sequence). CDR3 sequence reads: CATSRVPRAETQYF. CDR3 bases: TGTGCCACCAGCAGAGTGCCCAGGGCTGAGACCCAGTACTTC.

The chain has TRBV28 and TRBJ1-6; TRBD1 matches at 8 bases. This CDR3 is 15 amino acids long. V lost 3 bases, J lost 10 bases, and 8 bases stayed unmatched. Germline V gene data show CDR1 as MDHEN and CDR2 as SYDVKM. The DNA for the CDR3 is TGTGCCAGCAGTTTGCGACAGGGGATTACCTCACCCCTCCACTTT. It yields the protein CASSLRQGITSPLHF.

The V and J genes are TRBV11-2 and TRBJ2-2, with 8 bases lining up with TRBD1. Germline lookup yields CDR1 SGHAT and CDR2 FQNNGV. The CDR3 consists of 14 residues. After removal of 3 bases from V and 5 bases from J, the junction contained 2 bases not matched to a gene. The CDR3 protein is CASSLDRATGELFF. The CDR3 DNA is TGTGCCAGCAGCTTGGACAGGGCGACCGGGGAGCTGTTTTTT.

This clone was observed a handful of times. The gene calls are TRBV6-4 and TRBJ1-6; TRBD1 might be the D (5 bases). CDR3 size: 14 residues. Germline CDR1 reads MRHNA; CDR2 reads SNTAGT. Trimming shortened V by 2 bases and J by 9 bases, and 11 bases separated the two germline ends. The CDR3, as DNA: TGTGCCAGCAGTGACAGGGTGGGGGGTTCACCCCTCCACTTT. This translates into CASSDRVGGSPLHF.

Regarding this clone: This CDR3 is missing its conserved last phenylalanine or tryptophan, likely due to a read error. The DNA is omitted, as the CDR3 cannot be located on it reliably, and the CDR3 follows TCRdb's listing. The chain is built from TRBV2 and TRBJ1-2; no check of the table's D call, TRBD1, against the DNA was made. The germline V gene has CDR1 SNHLY and CDR2 FYNNEI. The CDR3 sequence runs 11 residues, both termini included. The CDR3 reads CASMLRQGVMY.

Ten or more counts support this clone. The chain couples TRBV11-1 to TRBJ1-2, with TRBD1 identical over 8 bases. Germline V gene lookup returns CDR1 SGHAT and CDR2 FQDESV (reference sequence). CDR3 length: 14 amino acids. V was clipped by 4 bases and J by 10 bases; unmatched bases: 11. The DNA for the CDR3 is TGTGCCAGCAGCTACCTTGGGGGACAGGATGCCTACACCTTC. It specifies CASSYLGGQDAYTF.

The chain carries TRBV4-3 and TRBJ2-1; 9 nucleotides match TRBD2. The CDR3 length is 16 residues. The germline V gene encodes CDR1 LGHNA and CDR2 YSLEER. Trimming removed 1 base from V and 7 bases from J; junction bases left unmatched: 8. The CDR3, as DNA: TGCGCCAGCAGCCAAGTAAGGGCTAGCGGGGCGAATGAGCAGTTCTTC. This gives the protein CASSQVRASGANEQFF.

The chain couples TRBV7-3 to TRBJ2-1; 9 bases agree with TRBD2. The trim removed 5 bases at V and 10 bases at J, leaving 3 bases unmatched. The CDR3 totals 12 residues. Germline V lookup: CDR1 SGHTA, CDR2 FQGTGA. The CDR3 DNA sequence: TGTGCCAGCAGCCCTAGCGGGGCCGAGCAGTTCTTC. Translating gives CASSPSGAEQFF.

This clone has a handful of counts. V and J are TRBV6-2 or TRBV6-3 and TRBJ1-6; no clear D. CDR1 is MNHEY and CDR2 is SVGEGT in the germline V gene. The CDR3 spans 16 residues. Trimming took off 5 bases at V and 9 bases at J, with 20 bases between the two ends. Written as DNA, the CDR3 is TGTGCCAGCAGTCGGATATCCCCGGGTTTGGGTTCACCCCTCCACTTT. Protein: CASSRISPGLGSPLHF.

The J gene is TRBJ1-4, the V gene TRBV3-1 (or the pseudogene TRBV3-2); TRBD1 matches 8 bases. The CDR3 runs 14 residues. J gave up 7 bases and V 7 bases, and 8 bases lay outside the gene matches. The germline V gene encodes CDR1 LGHDT and CDR2 YNNKEL (reference sequence). For the CDR3, the DNA is TGTGCCAGCACCCCGACAGGGGTCGGTGAAAAACTGTTTTTT. Translating it yields CASTPTGVGEKLFF.

The CDR3 spells CASSPNAGSYEQYF. The CDR3, as DNA: TGCGCCAGCAGCCCCAACGCAGGTTCCTACGAGCAGTACTTC. J is TRBJ2-7 and V is TRBV5-1; the D is unclear. Trimming shortened V by 4 bases and J by 1 base, and 12 bases separated the two germline ends. This CDR3 region has 14 residues. Germline V gene lookup returns CDR1 SGHRS and CDR2 YFSETQ.

V usage is TRBV28 and J usage is TRBJ1-4, with D possibly being TRBD1 (5 bases). The CDR3 extends over 15 amino acids. Germline V gene data show CDR1 as MDHEN and CDR2 as SYDVKM. V gave up 5 bases and J gave up 8 bases, with 18 bases separating them. CDR3 nucleotide sequence: TGTGCCAGCAGTCCGGGGGGGTATTCGACGGAAAAACTGTTTTTT. Amino acids: CASSPGGYSTEKLFF.

The chain has TRBV4-2 and TRBJ2-2, with a weak D call TRBD2 (6 bases). CDR3 length: 16 amino acids. V lost 1 base and J 8 bases, leaving 17 bases between the germline ends. Germline CDR1 LGHNA, CDR2 YNFKEQ. CDR3 sequence reads: CASSQVGGAVRGELFF. Here the CDR3 DNA reads TGTGCCAGCAGCCAAGTAGGCGGGGCCGTCCGGGGGGAGCTGTTTTTT.

This clone was counted between two and nine times. V gene TRBV3-1 (or the pseudogene TRBV3-2) combines with J gene TRBJ1-5; 8 bases agree with TRBD1. Trimming cost V 5 bases and J 4 bases; bases outside gene matches: 4. CDR3 length: 14 amino acids. Germline CDR1 and CDR2: LGHDT and YNNKEL (reference sequence). The DNA of the CDR3 is TGTGCCAGCAGCAGAGGGACAGGTAATCAGCCCCAGCATTTT. This gives the protein CASSRGTGNQPQHF.

The chain joins TRBV4-3 to TRBJ1-5, with D possibly TRBD1 on 5 matching bases. Trimming left V 1 base short and J 7 bases short, with 14 bases between. This CDR3 has 15 residues. Germline CDR1 reads LGHNA; CDR2 reads YSLEER. The CDR3 coding sequence is TGCGCCAGCAGCCAAGCTCCGGGGGTGGAACAGCCCCAGCATTTT. Translated: CASSQAPGVEQPQHF.

The rearrangement uses TRBV12-5 and TRBJ1-1; possible D gene TRBD1, 5 bases. The V gene's germline CDR1 is LGHNT and CDR2 FRNRAP. The CDR3 consists of 13 residues. V was clipped by 3 bases and J by 5 bases, with 10 bases between them. CDR3 sequence (DNA): TGTGCTAGTGGTTTCAGTGCAGGGACTGAAGCTTTCTTT. This encodes CASGFSAGTEAFF. The whole variable domain, remainder taken from reference TRBV12-5 and TRBJ1-1, is DARVTQTPRHKVTEMGQEVTMRCQPILGHNTVFWYRQTMMQGLELLAYFRNRAPLDDSGMPKDRFSAEMPDATLATLKIQPSEPRDSAVYFCASGFSAGTEAFFGQGTRLTVV.